This T cell receptor beta chain is drawn from a study of cytomegalovirus exposure and HLA in healthy donors. The overall study: Early release data held 75 million to 90 million unique TCRs from HLA-typed donors.

Study-wide points: Roughly uniform sequencing depth across donors was assumed, possibly incorrectly. Follow-up analysis later connected one missense variant in DCLRE1C with trimming of TCR beta V- and J-genes.

The CDR3 runs to 15 residues. Trimming took 3 bases from V and 4 from J, leaving 15 bases between them. The germline V gene has CDR1 SGHTA and CDR2 FQGNSA. PCR involved 60 Vbeta and 13 Jbeta primers. Generated by immunoSEQ multiplex PCR, the TCRdb table keeps only in-frame clones and is missing some. The repertoire holds about 89,000 clones, with 85% as singletons. In regard to this clone: Its antigen remains unknown.

This clonotype was obtained from a man aged 40-49 years in good health and CMV-seropositive. Material for sequencing was PBMCs. The V call is TRBV7-2, the J call TRBJ1-1, with D perhaps matching TRBD1 (6 bases). The CDR3 DNA sequence: TGTGCCAGCAGCTTCCGGCAGGGGCTAGGCACTGAAGCTTTCTTT. It encodes CASSFRQGLGTEAFF.